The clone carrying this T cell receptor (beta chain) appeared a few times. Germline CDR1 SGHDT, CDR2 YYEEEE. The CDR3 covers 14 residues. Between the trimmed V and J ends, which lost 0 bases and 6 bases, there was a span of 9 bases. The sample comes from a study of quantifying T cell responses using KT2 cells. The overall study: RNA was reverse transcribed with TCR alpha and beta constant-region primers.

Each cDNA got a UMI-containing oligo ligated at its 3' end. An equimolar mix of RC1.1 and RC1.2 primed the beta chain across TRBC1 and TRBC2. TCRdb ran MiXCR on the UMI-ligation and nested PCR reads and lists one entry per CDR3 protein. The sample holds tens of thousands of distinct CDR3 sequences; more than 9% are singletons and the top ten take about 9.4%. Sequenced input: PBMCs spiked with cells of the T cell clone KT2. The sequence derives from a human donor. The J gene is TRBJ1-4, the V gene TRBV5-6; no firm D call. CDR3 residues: CASSLGSGDEKLFF. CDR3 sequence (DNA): TGTGCCAGCAGCTTGGGGAGCGGGGATGAAAAACTGTTTTTT. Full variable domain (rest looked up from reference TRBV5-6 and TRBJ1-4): DAGVTQSPTHLIKTRGQQVTLRCSPKSGHDTVSWYQQALGQGPQFIFQYYEEEERQRGNFPDRFSGHQFPNYSSELNVNALLLGDSALYLCASSLGSGDEKLFFGSGTQLSVL.